These 2 T cell receptor beta chains were all obtained from the same sample, sequenced in a study of blood T cell repertoires in COVID-19. Repertoires were generated with immunoSEQ multiplex PCR, while TCRdb's copy carries only in-frame clones and drops some. The repertoire consists of roughly 310,000 clones, with over 75% occurring once and the leading ten covering 8% to 10%. The specimen was PBMCs or T cells enriched from blood (not recorded which). These receptors all come from a woman aged 40 to 55 who had recovered from COVID-19.

CDR3 in DNA: TGCAGCGTCTACCGCTTATGGGGCCCAATCGCTGAAGCTTTCTTT. This translates into CSVYRLWGPIAEAFF. This chain joins TRBV29-1 and TRBJ1-1; possible D gene TRBD1, 5 bases. Looked up from germline, CDR1 is SQVTM and CDR2 is ANQGSEA. CDR3 length: 15 residues. The V end lost 6 bases, the J end lost 6 bases, and 23 bases lay between the germline ends.

The chain carries TRBV28 and TRBJ2-2; TRBD1 agrees at 8 bases. Trimming removed 3 bases from V and 4 bases from J; junction bases left unmatched: 4. Germline V CDR1 and CDR2: MDHEN, SYDVKM. This CDR3 has 15 residues. The CDR3 bases are TGTGCCAGCAGTTTCACCAGGGGGCCCACCGGGGAGCTGTTTTTT. Its translation is CASSFTRGPTGELFF.